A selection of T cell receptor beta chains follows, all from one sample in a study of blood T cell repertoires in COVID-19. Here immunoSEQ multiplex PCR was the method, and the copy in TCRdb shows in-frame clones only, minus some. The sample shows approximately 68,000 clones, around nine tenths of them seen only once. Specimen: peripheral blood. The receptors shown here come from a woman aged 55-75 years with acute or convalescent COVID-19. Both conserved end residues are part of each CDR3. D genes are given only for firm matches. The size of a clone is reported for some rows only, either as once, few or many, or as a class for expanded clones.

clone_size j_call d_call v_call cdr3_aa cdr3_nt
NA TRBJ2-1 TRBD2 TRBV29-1 CSVEDREGSGSYNEQFF TGCAGCGTTGAAGACCGGGAGGGGTCAGGGAGCTACAATGAGCAGTTCTTC
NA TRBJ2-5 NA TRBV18 CASSPPMRETQYF TGTGCCAGCTCACCACCGATGCGAGAGACCCAGTACTTC
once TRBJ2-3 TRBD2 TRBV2 CASRLAGVPDTQYF TGTGCCAGCCGCTTAGCGGGGGTACCAGATACGCAGTATTTT
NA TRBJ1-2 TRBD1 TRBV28 CASSSPGQALLANYGYTF TGTGCCAGCAGTTCCCCGGGACAGGCTTTACTAGCTAACTATGGCTACACCTTC
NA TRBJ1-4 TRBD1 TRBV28 CASTPLTGRGEKLFF TGTGCCAGCACTCCCTTGACAGGGCGAGGAGAAAAACTGTTTTTT
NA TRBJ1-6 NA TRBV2 CASSLGDTGGDSPLHF TGTGCCAGCAGTCTTGGGGACACGGGGGGGGATTCACCCCTCCACTTT
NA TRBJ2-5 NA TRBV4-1 CASSRRRGSGETQYF TGCGCCAGCAGCCGGAGGCGAGGGAGCGGAGAGACCCAGTACTTC
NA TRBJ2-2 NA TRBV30 CAWQRSNTGELFF TGTGCCTGGCAGAGGTCGAACACCGGGGAGCTGTTTTTT
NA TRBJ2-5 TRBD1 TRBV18 CASSSTGVGAQETQYF TGTGCCAGCTCATCGACAGGGGTTGGGGCCCAAGAGACCCAGTACTTC
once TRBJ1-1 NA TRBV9 CASSVGLSTEAFF TGTGCCAGCAGCGTAGGCCTGAGCACTGAAGCTTTCTTT
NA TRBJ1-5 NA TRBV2 CASILRPGQPQHF TGTGCCAGCATCCTAAGACCAGGTCAGCCCCAGCATTTT
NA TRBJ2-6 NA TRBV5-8 CASSRDYSGANVLTF TGTGCCAGCAGCCGGGATTACTCTGGGGCCAACGTCCTGACTTTC
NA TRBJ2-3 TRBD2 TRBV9 CASSVSSGGDTDTQYF TGTGCCAGCAGCGTATCAAGCGGGGGGGACACAGATACGCAGTATTTT
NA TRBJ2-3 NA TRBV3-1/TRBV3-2 CASSQVDRSVSTDTQYF TGTGCCAGCAGCCAAGTCGACCGGAGCGTAAGCACAGATACGCAGTATTTT
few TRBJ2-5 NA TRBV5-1 CASSFDRQETQYF TGCGCCAGCAGCTTCGACAGGCAAGAGACCCAGTACTTC
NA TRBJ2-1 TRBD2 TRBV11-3 CASSLGTSGNNEQFF TGTGCCAGCAGCCTCGGGACTAGCGGAAACAATGAGCAGTTCTTC
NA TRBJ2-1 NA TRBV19 CASASGGAVYNEQFF TGTGCCAGTGCCTCGGGGGGCGCCGTCTACAATGAGCAGTTCTTC
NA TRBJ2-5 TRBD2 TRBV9 CASSVLAGGHWETQYF TGTGCCAGCAGCGTCCTAGCGGGGGGGCATTGGGAGACCCAGTACTTC
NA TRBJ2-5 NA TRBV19 CASSIRGGETQYF TGTGCCAGTAGTATAAGGGGGGGAGAGACCCAGTACTTC
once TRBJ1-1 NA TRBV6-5 CASSYGQLMNTEAFF TGTGCCAGCAGTTACGGACAGCTCATGAACACTGAAGCTTTCTTT
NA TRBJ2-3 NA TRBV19 CASSIRTQGNTQYF TGTGCCAGTAGTATCAGGACCCAGGGGAATACGCAGTATTTT
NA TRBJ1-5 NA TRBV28 CASSRGESPQHF TGTGCCAGCAGCCGCGGTGAGTCACCCCAGCATTTT
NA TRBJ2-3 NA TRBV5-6 CASSYSKDTQYF TGTGCCAGCAGCTATAGTAAAGATACGCAGTATTTT
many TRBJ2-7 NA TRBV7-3 CASSLTSGFGSEQYF TGTGCCAGCAGCTTAACGTCGGGGTTCGGGAGCGAGCAGTACTTC